These T cell receptor beta chains were read from a single sample in a study of control samples from healthy donors and cancer patients. The method was immunoSEQ multiplex PCR; TCRdb's version includes in-frame clones alone and lacks a portion of them. The sample has about 94,000 clones; around nine tenths are singletons. Material for sequencing was blood. The receptors were sampled from a woman aged 18-29 years in good health. Both conserved end residues are part of each CDR3. The D gene is left open where the match is weak. Part of the rows lack a size; the others show once, few, many or a class for expanded clones.

D: TRBD1; J: TRBJ1-6; V: TRBV6-5; size: .; DNA: TGTGCCAGCACGGACAGGGACGGATCACCCCTCCACTTT; CDR3: CASTDRDGSPLHF
D: .; J: TRBJ1-3; V: TRBV13; size: .; DNA: TGTGCCAGCAGCTCCTCTGACAGGTTGATAAACACCATATATTTT; CDR3: CASSSSDRLINTIYF
D: .; J: TRBJ1-1; V: TRBV27; size: .; DNA: TGTGCCAGCAGTGACATGAACACTGAAGCTTTCTTT; CDR3: CASSDMNTEAFF
D: TRBD2; J: TRBJ2-3; V: TRBV4-1; size: .; DNA: TGCGCCAGCAGCCAAGGTCCTATCAAACAGCGGGGAGATACGCAGTATTTT; CDR3: CASSQGPIKQRGDTQYF
D: TRBD1; J: TRBJ1-1; V: TRBV5-5; size: .; DNA: TGTGCCAGCAGCCTGGAACCGACAGGGAGGAAACCTGAAGCTTTCTTT; CDR3: CASSLEPTGRKPEAFF
D: TRBD2; J: TRBJ2-3; V: TRBV7-2; size: .; DNA: TGTGCCAGCAGCTCGGGACTAGCGGGGGGGCCGGGCACAGATACGCAGTATTTT; CDR3: CASSSGLAGGPGTDTQYF
D: TRBD1; J: TRBJ1-2; V: TRBV6-5; size: .; DNA: TGTGCCAGCCTGGGGACAGGCTCTTTAGGGGGCTACACCTTC; CDR3: CASLGTGSLGGYTF
D: TRBD1; J: TRBJ2-7; V: TRBV7-7; size: once; DNA: TGTGCCAGCAGCCTCCGACAGGGAACCTACGAGCAGTACTTC; CDR3: CASSLRQGTYEQYF
D: .; J: TRBJ2-1; V: TRBV21-1; size: .; DNA: TGTGCCAGCAGCAAAGCGCGCAACGGGGACTCCTACAATGAGCAGTTCTTC; CDR3: CASSKARNGDSYNEQFF
D: TRBD2; J: TRBJ2-3; V: TRBV19; size: .; DNA: TGTGCCAGTAGTACTCGGGGGGTATCCACAGATACGCAGTATTTT; CDR3: CASSTRGVSTDTQYF
D: TRBD1; J: TRBJ1-1; V: TRBV29-1; size: .; DNA: TGCAGCGGGTATGGACAGGGTTCTGTGAACACTGAAGCTTTCTTT; CDR3: CSGYGQGSVNTEAFF
D: TRBD1; J: TRBJ1-3; V: TRBV18; size: .; DNA: TGTGCCAGCTCACCAACCGGGACAGGGGTCCCCTCTGGAAACACCATATATTTT; CDR3: CASSPTGTGVPSGNTIYF
D: .; J: TRBJ1-3; V: TRBV5-1; size: once; DNA: TGCGCCAGCAGCTTGGACAGGGATAGAGGAAACACCATATATTTT; CDR3: CASSLDRDRGNTIYF
D: TRBD2; J: TRBJ2-5; V: TRBV5-1; size: .; DNA: TGCGCCAGCAGCCCTGACTTTAGCGGGGGAAAAGAGACCCAGTACTTC; CDR3: CASSPDFSGGKETQYF
D: .; J: TRBJ2-7; V: TRBV19; size: .; DNA: TGTGCCAGTAGTAGACAGCGGGCCTACGAGCAGTACTTC; CDR3: CASSRQRAYEQYF
D: .; J: TRBJ2-7; V: TRBV6-5; size: .; DNA: TGTGCCAGCAGACCCCAGGGGATGAGAGAGCAGTACTTC; CDR3: CASRPQGMREQYF
D: .; J: TRBJ1-1; V: TRBV21-1; size: .; DNA: TGTGCCAGCAGCAGGGAGGGGTGCAGGACTGGGGAAATGAACACTGAAGCTTTCTTT; CDR3: CASSREGCRTGEMNTEAFF
D: .; J: TRBJ1-4; V: TRBV7-2; size: .; DNA: TGTGCCAGCAGCTTAGGTACCGAGAGAAAACTGTTTTTT; CDR3: CASSLGTERKLFF
D: TRBD1; J: TRBJ1-1; V: TRBV7-2; size: .; DNA: TGTGCCAGCAGCGAGTACAGGGGGTATACTGAAGCTTTCTTT; CDR3: CASSEYRGYTEAFF
D: TRBD1; J: TRBJ2-7; V: TRBV24-1; size: .; DNA: TGTGCCACCAGTGATTCCGGGACAGGGGGGAACGAGCAGTACTTC; CDR3: CATSDSGTGGNEQYF
D: .; J: TRBJ2-7; V: TRBV21-1; size: .; DNA: TGTGCCAGCAGCACCCCTAAGCAGTGGTCTCCCTACGAGCAGTACTTC; CDR3: CASSTPKQWSPYEQYF
D: .; J: TRBJ1-2; V: TRBV7-9; size: .; DNA: TGTGCCAGCAGCTTTATCAGATTTGTCTACACCTTC; CDR3: CASSFIRFVYTF
D: .; J: TRBJ1-4; V: TRBV3-1/TRBV3-2; size: .; DNA: TGTGCCAGCAGCTCTAAGGGTGAAAAACTGTTTTTT; CDR3: CASSSKGEKLFF
D: .; J: TRBJ1-1; V: TRBV5-1; size: .; DNA: TGCGCCAGCAGCTTGAACGGCAGGGAGAACACTGAAGCTTTCTTT; CDR3: CASSLNGRENTEAFF
D: .; J: TRBJ2-1; V: TRBV9; size: .; DNA: TGTGCCAGCAGCGTAGATGGGGAAGCGGACTATAACAATGAGCAGTTCTTC; CDR3: CASSVDGEADYNNEQFF
D: TRBD2; J: TRBJ2-3; V: TRBV5-5; size: .; DNA: TGTGCCAGCAGCTTACTAGCGGGCGGCACAGATACGCAGTATTTT; CDR3: CASSLLAGGTDTQYF
D: .; J: TRBJ1-1; V: TRBV27; size: .; DNA: TGTGCCAGCAGTCCAGGGCGGAACACTGAAGCTTTCTTT; CDR3: CASSPGRNTEAFF
D: .; J: TRBJ1-2; V: TRBV5-6; size: .; DNA: TGTGCCAGCAGCTTGGCGGGGAGTAGCTATGGCTACACCTTC; CDR3: CASSLAGSSYGYTF